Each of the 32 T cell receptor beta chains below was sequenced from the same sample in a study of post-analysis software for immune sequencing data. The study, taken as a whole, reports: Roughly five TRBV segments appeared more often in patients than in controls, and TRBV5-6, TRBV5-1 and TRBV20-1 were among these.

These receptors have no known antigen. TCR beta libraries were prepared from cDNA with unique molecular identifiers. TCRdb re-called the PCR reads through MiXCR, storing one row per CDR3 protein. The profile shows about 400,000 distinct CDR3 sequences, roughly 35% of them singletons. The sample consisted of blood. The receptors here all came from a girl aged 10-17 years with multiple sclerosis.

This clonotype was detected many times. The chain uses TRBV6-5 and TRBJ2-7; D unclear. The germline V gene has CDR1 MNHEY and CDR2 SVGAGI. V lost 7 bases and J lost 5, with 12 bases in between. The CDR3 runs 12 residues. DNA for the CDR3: TGTGCCAGCAAGGATTCCATCGACGAGCAGTACTTC. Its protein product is CASKDSIDEQYF.

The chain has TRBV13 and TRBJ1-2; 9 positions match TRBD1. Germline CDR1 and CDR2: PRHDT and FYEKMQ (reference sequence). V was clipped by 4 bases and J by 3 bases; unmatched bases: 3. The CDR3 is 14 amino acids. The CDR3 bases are TGTGCCAGCAGCTCACAGGGGGCCTACTATGGCTACACCTTC. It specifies CASSSQGAYYGYTF.

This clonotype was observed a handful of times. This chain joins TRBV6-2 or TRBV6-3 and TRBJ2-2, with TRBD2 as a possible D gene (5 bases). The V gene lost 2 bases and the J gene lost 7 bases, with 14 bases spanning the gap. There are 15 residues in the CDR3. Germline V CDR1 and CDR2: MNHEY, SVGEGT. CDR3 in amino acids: CASSYGVRAGGELFF. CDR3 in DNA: TGTGCCAGCAGTTACGGTGTGCGGGCCGGCGGGGAGCTGTTTTTT.

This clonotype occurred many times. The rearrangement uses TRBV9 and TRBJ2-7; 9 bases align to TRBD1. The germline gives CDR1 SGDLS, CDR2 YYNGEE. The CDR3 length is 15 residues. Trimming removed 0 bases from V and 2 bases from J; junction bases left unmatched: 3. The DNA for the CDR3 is TGTGCCAGCAGCGTAGATACAGGGGGCCCCTACGAGCAGTACTTC. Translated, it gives CASSVDTGGPYEQYF. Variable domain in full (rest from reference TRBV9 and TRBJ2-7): DSGVTQTPKHLITATGQRVTLRCSPRSGDLSVYWYQQSLDQGLQFLIQYYNGEERAKGNILERFSAQQFPDLHSELNLSSLELGDSALYFCASSVDTGGPYEQYFGPGTRLTVT.

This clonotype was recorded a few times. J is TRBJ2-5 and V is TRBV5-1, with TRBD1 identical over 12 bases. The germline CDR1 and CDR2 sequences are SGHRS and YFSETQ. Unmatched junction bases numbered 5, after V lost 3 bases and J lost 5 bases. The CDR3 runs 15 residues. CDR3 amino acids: CASSWDRGLEETQYF. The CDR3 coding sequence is TGCGCCAGCAGCTGGGACAGGGGGCTAGAGGAGACCCAGTACTTC.

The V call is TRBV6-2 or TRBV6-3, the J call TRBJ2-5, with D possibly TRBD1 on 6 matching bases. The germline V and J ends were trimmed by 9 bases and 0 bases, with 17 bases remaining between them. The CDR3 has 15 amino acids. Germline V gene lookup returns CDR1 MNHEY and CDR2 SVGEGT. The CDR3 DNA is TGTGCCAGTGGAAGGGGACACATGTACCAAGAGACCCAGTACTTC. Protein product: CASGRGHMYQETQYF.

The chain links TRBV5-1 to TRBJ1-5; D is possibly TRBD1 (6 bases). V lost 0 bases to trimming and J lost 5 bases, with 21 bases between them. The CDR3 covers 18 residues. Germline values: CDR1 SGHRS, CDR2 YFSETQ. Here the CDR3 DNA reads TGCGCCAGCAGCTTGGGGATACAGGGAGGAAGGAGGGATCAGCCCCAGCATTTT. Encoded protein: CASSLGIQGGRRDQPQHF.

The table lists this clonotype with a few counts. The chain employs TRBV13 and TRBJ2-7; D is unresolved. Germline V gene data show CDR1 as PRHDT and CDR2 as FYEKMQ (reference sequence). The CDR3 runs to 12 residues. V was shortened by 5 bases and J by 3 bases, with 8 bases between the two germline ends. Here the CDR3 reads CASSGSNYEQYF. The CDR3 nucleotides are TGTGCCAGCAGCGGATCGAACTACGAGCAGTACTTC.

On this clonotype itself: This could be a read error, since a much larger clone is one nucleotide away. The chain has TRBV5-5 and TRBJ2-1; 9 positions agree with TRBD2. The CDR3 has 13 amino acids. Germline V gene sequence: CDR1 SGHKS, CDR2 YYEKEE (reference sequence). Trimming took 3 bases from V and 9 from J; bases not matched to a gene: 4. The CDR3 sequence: CASSSQLAGEQFF. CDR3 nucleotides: TGTGCCAGCAGCTCACAACTAGCGGGTGAGCAGTTCTTC.

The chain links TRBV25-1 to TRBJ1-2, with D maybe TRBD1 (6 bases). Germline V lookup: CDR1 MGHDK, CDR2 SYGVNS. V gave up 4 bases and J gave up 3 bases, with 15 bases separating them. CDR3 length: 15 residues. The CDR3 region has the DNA TGTGCCAGCAGTGCAACGGAGGGGGTAGACTATGGCTACACCTTC. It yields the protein CASSATEGVDYGYTF.

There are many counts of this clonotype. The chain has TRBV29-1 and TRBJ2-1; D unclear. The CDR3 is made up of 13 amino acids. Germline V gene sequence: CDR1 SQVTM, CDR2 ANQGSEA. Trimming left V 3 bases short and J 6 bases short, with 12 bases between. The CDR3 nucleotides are TGCAGCGTTGAGGGGTCCTCGATCAATGAGCAGTTCTTC. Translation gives CSVEGSSINEQFF.

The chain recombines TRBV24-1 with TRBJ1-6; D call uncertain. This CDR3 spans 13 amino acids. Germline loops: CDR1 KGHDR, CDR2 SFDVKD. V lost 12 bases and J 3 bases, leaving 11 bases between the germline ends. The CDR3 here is CAAAWFYNSPLHF. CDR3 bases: TGTGCCGCGGCTTGGTTCTATAATTCACCCCTCCACTTT.

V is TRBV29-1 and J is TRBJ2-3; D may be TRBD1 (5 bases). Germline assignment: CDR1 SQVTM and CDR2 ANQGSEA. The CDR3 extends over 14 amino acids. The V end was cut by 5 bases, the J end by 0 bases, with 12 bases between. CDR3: CSVTGSPSTDTQYF. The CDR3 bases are TGCAGCGTTACAGGTTCCCCTAGCACAGATACGCAGTATTTT.

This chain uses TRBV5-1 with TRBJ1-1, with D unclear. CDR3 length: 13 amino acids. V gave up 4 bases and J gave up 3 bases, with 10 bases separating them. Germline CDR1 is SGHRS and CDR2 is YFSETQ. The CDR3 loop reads CASSGQDDTEAFF. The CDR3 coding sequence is TGCGCCAGCAGCGGCCAGGATGACACTGAAGCTTTCTTT.

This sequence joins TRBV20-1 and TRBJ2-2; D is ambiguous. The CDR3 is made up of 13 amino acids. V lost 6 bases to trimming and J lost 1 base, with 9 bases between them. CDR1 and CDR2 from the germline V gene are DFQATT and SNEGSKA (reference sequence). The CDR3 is CSAQPRNTGELFF. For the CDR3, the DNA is TGCAGTGCCCAGCCCAGGAACACCGGGGAGCTGTTTTTT.

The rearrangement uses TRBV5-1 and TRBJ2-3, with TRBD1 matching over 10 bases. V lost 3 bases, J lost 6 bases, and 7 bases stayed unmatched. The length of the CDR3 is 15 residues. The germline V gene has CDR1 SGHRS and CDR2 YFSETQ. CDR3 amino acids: CASSSPGQGTDTQYF. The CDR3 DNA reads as TGCGCCAGCAGCTCCCCGGGACAGGGGACCGATACGCAGTATTTT.

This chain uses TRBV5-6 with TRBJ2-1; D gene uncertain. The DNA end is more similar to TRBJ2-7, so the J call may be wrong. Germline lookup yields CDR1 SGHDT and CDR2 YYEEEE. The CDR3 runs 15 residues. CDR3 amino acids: CASSLTPVAYNEQYF. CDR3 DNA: TGTGCCAGCAGCTTGACCCCTGTGGCCTACAATGAGCAGTACTTC.

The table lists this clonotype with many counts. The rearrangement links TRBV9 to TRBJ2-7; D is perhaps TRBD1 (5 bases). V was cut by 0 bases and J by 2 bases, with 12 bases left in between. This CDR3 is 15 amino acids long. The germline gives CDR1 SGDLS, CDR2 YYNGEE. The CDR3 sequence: CASSVAGFGTYEQYF. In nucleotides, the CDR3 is TGTGCCAGCAGCGTAGCAGGGTTTGGAACCTACGAGCAGTACTTC. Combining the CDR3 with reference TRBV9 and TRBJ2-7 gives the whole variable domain DSGVTQTPKHLITATGQRVTLRCSPRSGDLSVYWYQQSLDQGLQFLIQYYNGEERAKGNILERFSAQQFPDLHSELNLSSLELGDSALYFCASSVAGFGTYEQYFGPGTRLTVT.

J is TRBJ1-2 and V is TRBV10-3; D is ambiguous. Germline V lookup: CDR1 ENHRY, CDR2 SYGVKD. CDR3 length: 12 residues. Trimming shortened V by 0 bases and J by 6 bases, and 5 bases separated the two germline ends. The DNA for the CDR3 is TGTGCCATCAGTGAGTCAGCTGATGGCTACACCTTC. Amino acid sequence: CAISESADGYTF.

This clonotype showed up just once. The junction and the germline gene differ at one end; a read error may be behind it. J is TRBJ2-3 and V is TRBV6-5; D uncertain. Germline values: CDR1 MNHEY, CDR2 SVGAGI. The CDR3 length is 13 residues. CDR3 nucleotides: TGTGCCAGCAGCTCCCTCGGAACAGATACGCGGTATTTT. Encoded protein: CASSSLGTDTRYF.

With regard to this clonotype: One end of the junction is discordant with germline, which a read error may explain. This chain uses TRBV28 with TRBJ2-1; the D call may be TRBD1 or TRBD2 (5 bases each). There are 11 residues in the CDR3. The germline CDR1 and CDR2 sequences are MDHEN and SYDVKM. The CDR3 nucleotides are TGTGCCAGCGGGGGTTACAATGAGCGGTACTTC. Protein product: CASGGYNERYF.

CDR3: CSARDRGRKLYTEAFF. CDR3 coding DNA: TGCAGTGCTAGAGACAGGGGGCGAAAGTTGTACACTGAAGCTTTCTTT. V usage is TRBV20-1 and J usage is TRBJ1-1; 8 positions agree with TRBD1. Germline assignment: CDR1 DFQATT and CDR2 SNEGSKA (reference sequence). The CDR3 loop spans 16 amino acids. V shed 0 bases and J 3 bases; nucleotides not matched to a gene: 9.

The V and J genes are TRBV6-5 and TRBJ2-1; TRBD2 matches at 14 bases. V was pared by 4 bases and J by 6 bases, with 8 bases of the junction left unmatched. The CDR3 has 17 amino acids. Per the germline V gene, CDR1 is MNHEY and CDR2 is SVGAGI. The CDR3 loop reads CASSWGLAGDLPNEQFF. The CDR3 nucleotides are TGTGCCAGCAGTTGGGGACTAGCGGGGGATCTCCCCAATGAGCAGTTCTTC.

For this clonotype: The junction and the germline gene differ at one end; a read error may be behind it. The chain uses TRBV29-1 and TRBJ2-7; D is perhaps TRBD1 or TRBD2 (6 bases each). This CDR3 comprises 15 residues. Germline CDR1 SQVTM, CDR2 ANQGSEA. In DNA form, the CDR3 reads TGCAGCGCCGGGTCAAGAGGGGGGCTCTCCTACGGGCAGTACTTC. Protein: CSAGSRGGLSYGQYF.

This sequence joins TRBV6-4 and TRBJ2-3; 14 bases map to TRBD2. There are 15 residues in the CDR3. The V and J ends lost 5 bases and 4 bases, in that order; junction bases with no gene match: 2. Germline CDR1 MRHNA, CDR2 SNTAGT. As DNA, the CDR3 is TGTGCCAGCAGTTGGACTAGCGGGGGGCCAGATACGCAGTATTTT. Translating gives CASSWTSGGPDTQYF.

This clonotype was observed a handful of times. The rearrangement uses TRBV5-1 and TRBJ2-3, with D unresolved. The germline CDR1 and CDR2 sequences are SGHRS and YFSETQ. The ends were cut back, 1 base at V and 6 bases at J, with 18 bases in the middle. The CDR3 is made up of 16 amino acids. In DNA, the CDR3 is TGCGCCAGCAGCTTGTCTACCGGACCCAACACGGATACGCAGTATTTT. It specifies CASSLSTGPNTDTQYF. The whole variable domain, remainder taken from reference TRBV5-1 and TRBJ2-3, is KAGVTQTPRYLIKTRGQQVTLSCSPISGHRSVSWYQQTPGQGLQFLFEYFSETQRNKGNFPGRFSGRQFSNSRSEMNVSTLELGDSALYLCASSLSTGPNTDTQYFGPGTRLTVL.

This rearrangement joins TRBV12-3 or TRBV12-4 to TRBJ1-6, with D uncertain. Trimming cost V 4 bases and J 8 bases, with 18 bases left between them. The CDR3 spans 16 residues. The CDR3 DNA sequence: TGTGCCAGCAGTTCATCTTTTGGCACTCCCGATTCACCCCTCCACTTT. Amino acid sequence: CASSSSFGTPDSPLHF.

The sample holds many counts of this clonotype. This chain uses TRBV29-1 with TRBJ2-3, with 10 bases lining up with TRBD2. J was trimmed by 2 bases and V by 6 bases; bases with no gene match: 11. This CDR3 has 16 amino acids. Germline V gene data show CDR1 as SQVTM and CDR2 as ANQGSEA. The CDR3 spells CSVQPLAGEATDTQYF. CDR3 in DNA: TGCAGCGTCCAACCTCTAGCGGGGGAGGCCACAGATACGCAGTATTTT.

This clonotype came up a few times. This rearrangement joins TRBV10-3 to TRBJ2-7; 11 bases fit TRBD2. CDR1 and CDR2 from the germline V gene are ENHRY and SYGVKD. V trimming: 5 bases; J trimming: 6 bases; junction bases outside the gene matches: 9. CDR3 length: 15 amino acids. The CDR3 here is CAISPHSGGAAEQYF. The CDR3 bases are TGTGCCATCAGTCCTCATAGCGGGGGGGCCGCCGAGCAGTACTTC.

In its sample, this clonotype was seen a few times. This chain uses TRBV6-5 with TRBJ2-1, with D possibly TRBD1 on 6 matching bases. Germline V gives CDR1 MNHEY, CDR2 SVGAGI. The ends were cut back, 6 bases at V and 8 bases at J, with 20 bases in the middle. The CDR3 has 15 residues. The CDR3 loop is CASSPIGGTSHEQFF. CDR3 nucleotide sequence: TGTGCCAGCAGCCCCATTGGGGGCACTTCACATGAGCAGTTCTTC.

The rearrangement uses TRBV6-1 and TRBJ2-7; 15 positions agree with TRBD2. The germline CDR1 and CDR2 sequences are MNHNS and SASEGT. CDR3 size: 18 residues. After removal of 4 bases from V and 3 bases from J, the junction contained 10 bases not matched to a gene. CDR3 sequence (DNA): TGTGCCAGCAGTGGATTGGGACTAGCGGGGGGACCCAACTACGAGCAGTACTTC. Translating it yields CASSGLGLAGGPNYEQYF.

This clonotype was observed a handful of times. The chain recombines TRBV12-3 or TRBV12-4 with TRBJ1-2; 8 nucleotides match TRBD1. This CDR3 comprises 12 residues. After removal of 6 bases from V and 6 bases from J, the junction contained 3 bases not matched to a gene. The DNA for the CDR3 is TGTGCCAGCAGAGGACAGGGCAATGGCTACACCTTC. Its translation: CASRGQGNGYTF.